The next 7 T cell receptor beta chains were all read from a single sample in a study of blood T cell repertoires in COVID-19. The method was immunoSEQ multiplex PCR; TCRdb's version includes in-frame clones alone and lacks a portion of them. The table records more than 110,000 clones, over 60% of them present only once. Sequencing was performed on PBMCs or T cells enriched from blood (not recorded which). These receptors all stem from a woman in her forties or fifties who had recovered from COVID-19.

The V gene is TRBV30, the J gene TRBJ1-1; 10 bases match TRBD1. The length of the CDR3 is 16 residues. The V gene end was trimmed by 2 bases and the J gene end by 4 bases; junction bases not matched to a gene: 10. Germline-derived CDR1 and CDR2 are GTSNPN and SVGIG (reference sequence). The CDR3 loop is CAWSSTGTGAGTEAFF. The CDR3 coding sequence is TGTGCCTGGAGTTCAACCGGGACAGGGGCTGGCACTGAAGCTTTCTTT.

The chain carries TRBV9 and TRBJ2-5; maybe TRBD2 (5 bases). The CDR3 is made up of 13 amino acids. CDR1 SGDLS and CDR2 YYNGEE come from the germline V gene. V was shortened by 0 bases and J by 5 bases, with 8 bases between the two germline ends. The CDR3: CASSVGGRETQYF. The CDR3 coding sequence is TGTGCCAGCAGCGTAGGAGGGCGGGAGACCCAGTACTTC.

As regards this clone: This same CDR3 is encoded by further DNA sequences in the sample. The J gene is TRBJ1-5, the V gene TRBV28; 9 bases match TRBD1. CDR1 and CDR2 from the germline V gene are MDHEN and SYDVKM. Losses at the gene ends were 4 bases for V and 4 bases for J; bases not matched to a gene: 5. There are 15 residues in the CDR3. In nucleotides, the CDR3 is TGTGCCAGCAGTTCCCCGGGACAGGGAAATCAGCCCCAGCATTTT. It translates to CASSSPGQGNQPQHF.

V usage is TRBV28 and J usage is TRBJ1-1; D is undetermined. V lost 6 bases and J lost 4, with 12 bases in between. CDR1 is MDHEN, CDR2 SYDVKM, per germline. This CDR3 contains 13 residues. CDR3 nucleotides: TGTGCCAGCAGCAAAATCGGAGGCACTGAAGCTTTCTTT. Its protein is CASSKIGGTEAFF. The complete variable domain, with remaining parts taken from reference TRBV28 and TRBJ1-1, reads DVKVTQSSRYLVKRTGEKVFLECVQDMDHENMFWYRQDPGLGLRLIYFSYDVKMKEKGDIPEGYSVSREKKERFSLILESASTNQTSMYLCASSKIGGTEAFFGQGTRLTVV.

The chain is built from TRBV27 and TRBJ2-1, with D possibly matching TRBD2 (5 bases). Germline V gene data show CDR1 as MNHEY and CDR2 as SMNVEV (reference sequence). V was clipped by 5 bases and J by 6 bases, with 11 bases between them. The CDR3 is 13 residues long. CDR3 nucleotide sequence: TGTGCCAGCAGTGGACTTGAGGTCAATGAGCAGTTCTTC. Translated, it gives CASSGLEVNEQFF.

The chain is built from TRBV11-3 and TRBJ2-2, with 11 nucleotides matching TRBD2. There are 16 residues in the CDR3. Germline loops: CDR1 SGHNT, CDR2 YENEEA. The trim removed 4 bases at V and 1 base at J, leaving 2 bases unmatched. In nucleotides, the CDR3 is TGTGCCAGCAGCTCAGGGACTAGCGGGAACACCGGGGAGCTGTTTTTT. This gives the protein CASSSGTSGNTGELFF.

The gene calls are TRBV6-5 and TRBJ1-6, with D unclear. The length of the CDR3 is 15 residues. Looked up from germline, CDR1 is MNHEY and CDR2 is SVGAGI. Trimming stripped 2 bases from V and 8 bases from J, with 13 bases between. The chain's CDR3 is CASSYKDGGYSPLHF. In DNA form, the CDR3 reads TGTGCCAGCAGTTACAAGGACGGAGGTTATTCACCCCTCCACTTT.